Listed below are T cell receptor beta chains from one sample, sequenced in a study of shared clonotypes between healthy human individuals. Data came from immunoSEQ multiplex PCR; TCRdb stores just in-frame clones and leaves some out. The sample holds roughly 760,000 clones, around two thirds seen once. The sequenced sample consisted of memory CD4+ T cells sorted from blood. These receptors originate from a young woman in good health. Both conserved end residues are trimmed from each CDR3.

11 TRBJ2-7 TRBV6-1 ASSAWGPVEQY
13 TRBJ2-1 TRBV29-1 SVGLADYSYNEQF
12 TRBJ1-5 TRBV28 ASSLSQGRQPQH
12 TRBJ2-2 TRBV6-1 ASNARGTAGELF
14 TRBJ2-5 TRBV30 AWSLGLAGEQETQY
11 TRBJ1-5 TRBV10-1 ASSESRDQPQH
11 TRBJ2-2 TRBV28 ASIEREAGELF
14 TRBJ1-1 TRBV2 ASSELLRDPYTEAF
13 TRBJ2-2 TRBV6-6 ASSTPGLSTGELF
15 TRBJ2-3 TRBV2 ASREWGRDLWTDTQY
12 TRBJ2-7 TRBV5-4 ASSSRQGTYEQY
14 TRBJ1-5 TRBV6-1 ASSEALGGSNQPQH
15 NA TRBV4-1 ASSDPQVGDRTYEQY
12 TRBJ2-7 TRBV6-6 ASSYGDRGREQY
11 TRBJ1-1 TRBV6-1 ASMVTGNTEAF
12 TRBJ1-4 TRBV28 ASSGNVKGEKLF
12 TRBJ2-7 TRBV28 ASSFGTEPSKQY
12 TRBJ2-7 TRBV5-1 ASSETSGRAKQY
13 TRBJ2-3 TRBV9 ASSVGVGDTDTQY
17 TRBJ1-3 TRBV28 ASSGQNRDREHSGNTIY
13 TRBJ1-5 TRBV6-6 ASSQGDSHNQPQH
12 TRBJ2-2 TRBV6-4 ASSPGLFKGELF
18 TRBJ2-3 TRBV4-1 ASSHPYPPPTRGSRDTQY
11 TRBJ2-7 TRBV19 ASRRQGAFEQY
13 TRBJ2-7 TRBV28 ASTTTGGPVYEQY
11 TRBJ1-1 TRBV9 ASSAERDTEAF
12 TRBJ2-4 TRBV29-1 SVEAGRSGGIQY
13 TRBJ2-3 TRBV28 ASSLLGRATDTQY
14 TRBJ1-5 TRBV18 ASSTTARGRNQPQH
12 TRBJ1-2 TRBV6-5 ASRQSGQGRGYT
11 TRBJ1-5 TRBV7-9 ASSFTLDQPQH
13 TRBJ2-3 TRBV5-1 ASCFGGHREDTQY
12 TRBJ1-1 TRBV5-4 ASSMDALNTEAF
12 TRBJ2-1 TRBV6-4 ASSELAGYNEQF
16 TRBJ1-1 TRBV15 ATSRAGSGGGMNTEAF
13 TRBJ2-4 TRBV18 ASSVLETAKNIQY
15 TRBJ2-7 TRBV19 ASSKLVTGPGSYEQY
12 NA TRBV2 ASSVNAGSHEQY
14 TRBJ2-1 TRBV28 ASRTSRDRAANEQF
12 TRBJ1-1 TRBV29-1 SASGGPYNTEAF
13 TRBJ2-5 TRBV5-4 ASSLAGLPQETQY
12 TRBJ1-2 TRBV5-1 ASRGSFEASGYT
10 TRBJ1-1 TRBV29-1 SARGGSTEAF
9 TRBJ2-3 TRBV20-1 SAKRTDTQY
11 TRBJ2-5 TRBV28 ASRWTGQETQY
13 TRBJ2-2 TRBV11-2 ASSRLAGGTGELF
14 TRBJ2-1 TRBV7-2 ASSLDLTSGNREQF
14 TRBJ1-4 TRBV30 AWSVDSSATNEKLF
13 TRBJ1-4 TRBV6-5 ASSSAGTGVEKLF
13 TRBJ2-6 TRBV7-9 ASSLGFSGANVLT
14 NA TRBV27 ASSGWDGSYPYEQY
9 TRBJ2-5 TRBV20-1 SELAEETQY
11 TRBJ2-7 TRBV28 ASRVRRPYEQY
11 TRBJ1-5 TRBV15 ATSDINGQPQH
12 TRBJ1-1 TRBV28 ASSSHQGNTEAF